The sequence of this T cell receptor (beta chain) was determined in a study of identical twins. Trimming took 1 base from V and 6 from J, leaving 15 bases between them. Germline V gene lookup returns CDR1 SGHTA and CDR2 FQGNSA. This CDR3 contains 15 residues. The authors used template switching to add a universal primer site and gave cDNA unique molecular identifiers. TCRdb independently ran MiXCR on the 5' RACE reads; one entry per CDR3 protein. The top ten clones hold roughly 0.5% of a sample with some 500,000 distinct CDR3 sequences, 14% of them seen once. Remarks on this clonotype: Its antigen is unknown.

Study results and caveats: Analyses based on zero insertions could be partly confounded by invariant MAIT and iNKT cells. Cross-sectional statistics underpinned the conclusions; the same donors were not followed.

The same data also went into a second study, on yellow fever vaccine responses in identical twins.

The chain has TRBV7-2 and TRBJ1-1; D perhaps matches TRBD1 (5 bases). This sequence was found in a woman younger than 35 in good health. The sample consisted of CD4+ T cells sorted from blood. The CDR3 loop is CASSLGGPSGAEAFF. The CDR3 nucleotides read TGTGCCAGCAGCTTAGGAGGTCCCTCGGGGGCTGAAGCTTTCTTT.